The 15 T cell receptor beta chains reported below all come from one sample, sequenced in a study of identical twins. Each CDR3 protein is one row after TCRdb ran MiXCR on the 5' RACE reads. This sample has roughly 260,000 distinct CDR3 sequences; about 14% occur once, and the top ten carry 8.5% to 10%. Material for sequencing was memory (CD45RO+) T cells sorted from blood. These receptors were collected from a woman younger than 35 in good health.

This clonotype was seen a few times. The chain couples TRBV5-1 to TRBJ1-2; D call uncertain. The V gene lost 5 bases and the J gene lost 9 bases, with 14 bases spanning the gap. There are 12 residues in the CDR3. Germline V gene data show CDR1 as SGHRS and CDR2 as YFSETQ. CDR3 residues: CASSPGGRRYTF. The CDR3 DNA follows: TGCGCCAGCAGTCCTGGTGGTCGACGCTACACCTTC. The full variable domain, its missing parts supplied by reference TRBV5-1 and TRBJ1-2, is KAGVTQTPRYLIKTRGQQVTLSCSPISGHRSVSWYQQTPGQGLQFLFEYFSETQRNKGNFPGRFSGRQFSNSRSEMNVSTLELGDSALYLCASSPGGRRYTFGSGTRLTVV.

This rearrangement joins TRBV20-1 to TRBJ1-1; D might be TRBD1 (5 bases). Per the germline V gene, CDR1 is DFQATT and CDR2 is SNEGSKA (reference sequence). This CDR3 spans 13 amino acids. Trimming stripped 2 bases from V and 0 bases from J, with 7 bases between. In nucleotides, the CDR3 is TGCAGTGCTAGACGACAGATGAACACTGAAGCTTTCTTT. This encodes CSARRQMNTEAFF.

This clonotype was picked up a small number of times. This chain joins TRBV5-1 and TRBJ1-4, with D possibly TRBD1 on 5 matching bases. Germline V CDR1 and CDR2: SGHRS, YFSETQ. This CDR3 has 15 amino acids. Trimming removed 4 bases at V and 4 bases at J, with 14 bases between. In DNA, the CDR3 is TGCGCCAGCAGCGAAAGGACACACGATAATGAAAAACTGTTTTTT. Its translation is CASSERTHDNEKLFF.

This clonotype was detected many times. The chain is built from TRBV7-8 and TRBJ2-7; tentative D call: TRBD2 (5 bases). CDR1 is SGHVS and CDR2 is FQNEAQ in the germline V gene. Deletions cut 4 bases from V and 3 bases from J, with 19 bases between. This CDR3 spans 16 amino acids. For the CDR3, the DNA is TGTGCCAGCAGCTCCTTTTCCGGGATCCATTACTACGAGCAGTACTTC. This sequence encodes CASSSFSGIHYYEQYF.

This clonotype has more than one count but fewer than ten. The J gene is TRBJ2-5, the V gene TRBV11-2; D possibly corresponds to TRBD2 (5 bases). This CDR3 spans 14 amino acids. Germline V gene sequence: CDR1 SGHAT, CDR2 FQNNGV. V was shortened by 5 bases and J by 2 bases, with 12 bases between the two germline ends. The DNA of the CDR3 is TGTGCCAGCAGCCCCGACCCGGGACAAGAGACCCAGTACTTC. Translating gives CASSPDPGQETQYF.

The chain has TRBV20-1 and TRBJ2-1; 7 bases align to TRBD2. CDR1 is DFQATT, CDR2 SNEGSKA, per germline (reference sequence). The CDR3 runs to 15 residues. The J segment lost 4 bases and the V segment lost 4 bases, leaving 10 bases of the junction unmatched. The DNA for the CDR3 is TGCAGTGCTATACCCCGCAGCGGGATTTACAATGAGCAGTTCTTC. This codes for CSAIPRSGIYNEQFF.

This clonotype was seen a few times. The chain joins TRBV11-3 to TRBJ1-1; D is unclear. This CDR3 is built from 13 residues. The germline V gene encodes CDR1 SGHNT and CDR2 YENEEA. V was cut by 4 bases and J by 5 bases, with 11 bases left in between. CDR3 loop: CASSSLTGTEAFF. DNA for the CDR3: TGTGCCAGCAGCTCCCTAACGGGGACTGAAGCTTTCTTT.

The V gene is TRBV7-2, the J gene TRBJ2-2; possible D gene TRBD1, 6 bases. Germline V gives CDR1 SGHTA, CDR2 FQGNSA. This CDR3 region has 14 residues. Trimming cost V 3 bases and J 6 bases, with 11 bases left between them. CDR3 region: CASSLWGHPGELFF. The CDR3 DNA reads as TGTGCCAGCAGCTTGTGGGGACACCCCGGGGAGCTGTTTTTT.

This clonotype has more than one count but fewer than ten. The chain is built from TRBV7-2 and TRBJ2-2, with D perhaps matching TRBD2 (5 bases). The V gene's germline CDR1 is SGHTA and CDR2 FQGNSA. V dropped 3 bases and J dropped 7 bases, with 15 bases sitting between them. CDR3 length equals 15 residues. CDR3 loop: CASSFSSAGGGELFF. CDR3 nucleotides: TGTGCCAGCAGCTTTAGTTCCGCGGGCGGCGGGGAGCTGTTTTTT.

This sequence joins TRBV7-8 and TRBJ2-1, with 8 bases identical to TRBD1. This CDR3 contains 15 residues. Germline V gene lookup returns CDR1 SGHVS and CDR2 FQNEAQ. With 5 bases clipped from V and 6 bases from J, the junction kept 9 bases outside the gene matches. CDR3 sequence: CASSKDRVGINEQFF. CDR3 nucleotide sequence: TGTGCCAGCAGCAAGGACAGGGTAGGGATCAATGAGCAGTTCTTC.

This clonotype was seen ten or more times. J is TRBJ2-2 and V is TRBV29-1, with TRBD1 identical over 8 bases. Germline CDR1 reads SQVTM; CDR2 reads ANQGSEA. This CDR3 has 12 amino acids. CDR3 loop: CTYRTGPGELFF. In nucleotides, the CDR3 is TGCACCTATCGGACAGGGCCCGGGGAGCTGTTTTTT.

The V and J genes are TRBV5-1 and TRBJ1-1; D gene unclear. The CDR3 totals 14 residues. Per germline, CDR1 SGHRS and CDR2 YFSETQ. V was shortened by 4 bases and J by 8 bases, with 18 bases between the two germline ends. CDR3 residues: CASSPDGQAGEAFF. CDR3 sequence (DNA): TGCGCCAGCAGCCCCGACGGGCAGGCCGGCGAAGCTTTCTTT.

This clonotype came up a few times. This CDR3 reads CSASTGYTEAFF. CDR3 bases: TGCAGTGCTTCGACAGGGTACACTGAAGCTTTCTTT. This chain connects TRBV20-1 to TRBJ1-1; 7 bases map to TRBD1. Trimming at V came to 5 bases and at J to 3 bases, leaving 3 bases not matched to a gene. The CDR3 contains 12 residues. Germline V CDR1 and CDR2: DFQATT, SNEGSKA (reference sequence).

The chain joins TRBV20-1 to TRBJ2-1, with D perhaps matching TRBD2 (7 bases). V lost 0 bases and J 6 bases, leaving 18 bases between the germline ends. The CDR3 is 16 amino acids. CDR1 is DFQATT, CDR2 SNEGSKA, per germline (reference sequence). CDR3 bases: TGCAGTGCTAGAGATCCAAGCGGGACAACCTCCAATGAGCAGTTCTTC. Translation: CSARDPSGTTSNEQFF.

This clonotype was picked up a small number of times. The genes are TRBV6-2 or TRBV6-3 and TRBJ1-5, with TRBD1 as a possible D gene (6 bases). The CDR3 is made up of 14 amino acids. CDR1 MNHEY and CDR2 SVGEGT come from the germline V gene. V shed 8 bases and J shed 6 bases, with 17 bases lying between them. The CDR3 DNA reads as TGTGCCAGCTGCGGGACAACCCGGGGTCAGCCCCAGCATTTT. It codes for CASCGTTRGQPQHF.